The 21 T cell receptor beta chains below all came from one sample that was sequenced in a study of CXCR3-negative and CXCR3-positive naive CD8 T cells. Findings and caveats of the study: More hydrophobic TRB CDR3s occurred in CXCR3-positive than in CXCR3-negative naive cells.

The TRB cDNA libraries were prepared by 5' RACE with UMI labels. Each CDR3 protein gets one entry in TCRdb, which reprocessed the 5' RACE reads and gives no DNA. There are about 60,000 distinct CDR3 sequences in the sample, with roughly 0.73% held by the top ten. No antigen has been identified for these receptors. Source material: naive CXCR3+ CD8+ T cells from blood. Subset specified: CD45RO-CCR7+CD27+CD95- naive CD8+ T cells expressing CXCR3 (TNR3+). The receptor set was obtained from a human donor in good health. Some clones in this sample may be carry-over from other donors' samples.

The chain uses TRBV7-9 and TRBJ2-7; TCRdb's D call of TRBD1 is untestable without DNA. CDR3 size: 14 residues. Germline-derived CDR1 and CDR2 are SEHNR and FQNEAQ (reference sequence). CDR3 loop: CASSLAPGYYEQYF.

This chain links TRBV15 with TRBJ2-2; TCRdb names TRBD2, which stays unverified in the absence of DNA. Germline V gene sequence: CDR1 LNHNV, CDR2 YYDKDF (reference sequence). The CDR3 is made up of 12 amino acids. CDR3: CATSRRAGELFF.

The gene calls are TRBV4-3 and TRBJ2-2; TCRdb lists TRBD1, though no DNA is available to test this call. This CDR3 has 14 amino acids. The germline gives CDR1 LGHNA, CDR2 YSLEER. The CDR3 spells CASRGGAGTGELFF.

CDR3 amino acids: CASSLGGTVEAFF. The rearrangement links TRBV11-2 to TRBJ1-1; the TRBD1 assignment by TCRdb is unverifiable without DNA. This CDR3 is 13 amino acids long. Germline CDR1 reads SGHAT; CDR2 reads FQNNGV.

The V and J genes are TRBV11-3 and TRBJ1-4; with no DNA, the TCRdb D assignment of TRBD1 cannot be verified. This CDR3 region has 15 residues. Per the germline V gene, CDR1 is SGHNT and CDR2 is YENEEA. This CDR3 is CASSLGDTIHEKLFF.

V usage is TRBV28 and J usage is TRBJ2-7. CDR3 length equals 13 residues. CDR1 MDHEN and CDR2 SYDVKM come from the germline V gene. CDR3 protein: CASSLTWKEEQYF. Combining the CDR3 with reference TRBV28 and TRBJ2-7 gives the whole variable domain DVKVTQSSRYLVKRTGEKVFLECVQDMDHENMFWYRQDPGLGLRLIYFSYDVKMKEKGDIPEGYSVSREKKERFSLILESASTNQTSMYLCASSLTWKEEQYFGPGTRLTVT.

This rearrangement joins TRBV7-8 to TRBJ2-3; TCRdb's D call, TRBD2, is unchecked because there is no DNA. CDR1 and CDR2 from the germline V gene are SGHVS and FQNEAQ. The CDR3 length is 18 residues. Here the CDR3 reads CASRALRVMAPSTDTQYF.

The genes are TRBV7-3 and TRBJ2-7; the TRBD1 assignment by TCRdb is unverifiable without DNA. This CDR3 is 15 amino acids long. Looked up from germline, CDR1 is SGHTA and CDR2 is FQGTGA. The CDR3: CASSLGTGYSYEQYF.

The V gene is TRBV7-2, the J gene TRBJ2-1. CDR1 and CDR2 from the germline V gene are SGHTA and FQGNSA. CDR3 size: 13 residues. The CDR3 spells CASSFAQLNEQFF.

This rearrangement joins TRBV4-3 to TRBJ1-2. The CDR3 contains 16 residues. Germline lookup yields CDR1 LGHNA and CDR2 YSLEER. CDR3 sequence: CASSQVRGAFLGGYTF.

The rearrangement uses TRBV7-7 and TRBJ2-1. Germline CDR1 and CDR2: SSHAT and FNYEAQ (reference sequence). CDR3 size: 14 residues. CDR3 amino acids: CASSLGPSINEQFF. The full variable domain, its missing parts supplied by reference TRBV7-7 and TRBJ2-1, is GAGVSQSPRYKVTKRGQDVTLRCDPISSHATLYWYQQALGQGPEFLTYFNYEAQPDKSGLPSDRFSAERPEGSISTLTIQRTEQRDSAMYRCASSLGPSINEQFFGPGTRLTVL.

The chain links TRBV10-3 to TRBJ2-5. CDR1 is ENHRY, CDR2 SYGVKD, per germline. The CDR3 extends over 13 amino acids. This CDR3 reads CAISETTQETQYF.

The V and J genes are TRBV20-1 and TRBJ2-7; with no DNA, the TCRdb D assignment of TRBD1 cannot be verified. This CDR3 has 12 residues. Germline CDR1 DFQATT, CDR2 SNEGSKA (reference sequence). The CDR3 region is CSADRETYEQYF.

This chain links TRBV11-3 with TRBJ2-7; the D gene TCRdb calls, TRBD1, cannot be checked with no DNA. Germline CDR1 and CDR2: SGHNT and YENEEA. This CDR3 contains 13 residues. This CDR3 is CASSSGTGNEQYF.

The chain carries TRBV5-1 and TRBJ1-6. The germline CDR1 and CDR2 sequences are SGHRS and YFSETQ. The CDR3 has 17 residues. CDR3 sequence: CASSLEGQSSYNSPLHF.

The rearrangement joins TRBV28 to TRBJ2-4; TCRdb returns TRBD1, unconfirmable since there is no DNA. Germline CDR1 MDHEN, CDR2 SYDVKM. The CDR3 length is 14 residues. The CDR3 loop reads CASSLIQGGDIQYF. The full variable domain, its missing parts supplied by reference TRBV28 and TRBJ2-4, is DVKVTQSSRYLVKRTGEKVFLECVQDMDHENMFWYRQDPGLGLRLIYFSYDVKMKEKGDIPEGYSVSREKKERFSLILESASTNQTSMYLCASSLIQGGDIQYFGAGTRLSVL.

V usage is TRBV7-9 and J usage is TRBJ2-1. The V gene's germline CDR1 is SEHNR and CDR2 FQNEAQ (reference sequence). The CDR3 length is 12 residues. The CDR3 protein is CASSLGRDEQFF.

The chain employs TRBV12-3 or TRBV12-4 and TRBJ2-1; absent DNA, TCRdb's TRBD2 call cannot be checked. This CDR3 is 11 amino acids long. The CDR3 protein is CASNLGGPQFF.

CDR3 region: CASSPLGPTAGYEQYF. The chain combines TRBV28 with TRBJ2-7. Germline V gene sequence: CDR1 MDHEN, CDR2 SYDVKM. CDR3 size: 16 residues.

The chain recombines TRBV25-1 with TRBJ1-1; TCRdb indicates TRBD1, and absent DNA this call remains unverified. CDR3 length: 17 amino acids. CDR1 is MGHDK, CDR2 SYGVNS, per germline. CDR3 sequence reads: CASSEYCQGATYTEAFF.

V usage is TRBV4-3 and J usage is TRBJ1-2. Germline CDR1 and CDR2: LGHNA and YSLEER. The CDR3 runs 15 residues. The CDR3 loop reads CASSQDRSEYYGYTF.